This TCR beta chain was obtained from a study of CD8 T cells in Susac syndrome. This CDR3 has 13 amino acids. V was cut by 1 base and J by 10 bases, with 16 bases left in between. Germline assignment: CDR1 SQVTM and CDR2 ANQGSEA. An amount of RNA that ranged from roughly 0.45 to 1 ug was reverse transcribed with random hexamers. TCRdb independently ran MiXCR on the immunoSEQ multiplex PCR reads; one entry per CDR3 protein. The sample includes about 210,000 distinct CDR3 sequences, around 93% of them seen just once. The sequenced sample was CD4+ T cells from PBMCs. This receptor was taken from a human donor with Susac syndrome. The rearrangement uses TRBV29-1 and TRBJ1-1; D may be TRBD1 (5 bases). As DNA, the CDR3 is TGCAGCGTTGAAGGGGACCCCGCCTATCCAGCTTTCTTT. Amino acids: CSVEGDPAYPAFF. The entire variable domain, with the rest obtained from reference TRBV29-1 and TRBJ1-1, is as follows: SAVISQKPSRDICQRGTSLTIQCQVDSQVTMMFWYRQQPGQSLTLIATANQGSEATYESGFVIDKFPISRPNLTFSTLTVSNMSPEDSSIYLCSVEGDPAYPAFFGQGTRLTVV.